These T cell receptor beta chains were read from a single sample in a study of T-cell memory formation after mild COVID-19. TCRdb fed the 5' RACE reads into MiXCR, producing one record per CDR3 protein. This table has 250,000 or so distinct CDR3 sequences, roughly 10% appearing once. The material sequenced was PBMCs or a T cell subset sorted from them (not recorded which). The receptor source for this set is a man aged 18-30 years who had mild COVID-19 (a few samples of this study predate the infection). Cell type and time point are not known. The CDR3 runs from the conserved cysteine through the conserved F or W. Each record gives: clone size, D gene, V gene, J gene, CDR3 DNA, CDR3 protein. The D gene is left open where the match is weak. Clone size is not always given. Where it is, it says once, few, many or a class for expanded clones.

clone_size: many
d_call: .
v_call: TRBV7-2
j_call: TRBJ2-1
cdr3_nt: TGTGCCAGCAGCTTAGCGGGCCAGCACAATGAGCAGTTCTTC
cdr3_aa: CASSLAGQHNEQFF

clone_size: .
d_call: .
v_call: TRBV6-5
j_call: TRBJ2-1
cdr3_nt: TGTGCCAGCAGTTACCGGGCCTCCTACAATGAGCAGTTCTTC
cdr3_aa: CASSYRASYNEQFF

clone_size: few
d_call: TRBD2
v_call: TRBV7-6
j_call: TRBJ2-2
cdr3_nt: TGTGCCAGCAGAGGGCCTAGCGGGGCGAACACCGGGGAGCTGTTTTTT
cdr3_aa: CASRGPSGANTGELFF

clone_size: .
d_call: .
v_call: TRBV9
j_call: TRBJ1-4
cdr3_nt: TGTGCCAGCAGCGTAGGCCCAGTCCCTAATGAAAAACTGTTTTTT
cdr3_aa: CASSVGPVPNEKLFF

clone_size: few
d_call: .
v_call: TRBV9
j_call: TRBJ1-6
cdr3_nt: TGTGCCAGCAGCCCTTGGGGGGCAGGATCACCCCTCCACTTT
cdr3_aa: CASSPWGAGSPLHF

clone_size: many
d_call: .
v_call: TRBV5-1
j_call: TRBJ2-3
cdr3_nt: TGCGCCAGCAGCTTGGAGGGGGATACGCAGTATTTT
cdr3_aa: CASSLEGDTQYF

clone_size: .
d_call: TRBD2
v_call: TRBV9
j_call: TRBJ2-3
cdr3_nt: TGTGCCAGCAGCCAGGGACTAGCTAGCACAGATACGCAGTATTTT
cdr3_aa: CASSQGLASTDTQYF

clone_size: few
d_call: TRBD2
v_call: TRBV6-4
j_call: TRBJ2-3
cdr3_nt: TGTGCCAGCAGTGACGGCGGGGGGGTCTCAGATACGCAGTATTTT
cdr3_aa: CASSDGGGVSDTQYF

clone_size: few
d_call: TRBD1
v_call: TRBV5-6
j_call: TRBJ2-1
cdr3_nt: TGTGCCAGCAGAAAACAGGGGGCTGTTTCGGCTGAGCAGTTCTTC
cdr3_aa: CASRKQGAVSAEQFF

clone_size: many
d_call: TRBD1
v_call: TRBV20-1
j_call: TRBJ2-3
cdr3_nt: TGCAGTGCCCTGACCGGGACAGGCACAGATACGCAGTATTTT
cdr3_aa: CSALTGTGTDTQYF

clone_size: many
d_call: .
v_call: TRBV6-2/TRBV6-3
j_call: TRBJ2-3
cdr3_nt: TGTGCCAGCAGACTCACCGGGTACACAGATACGCAGTATTTT
cdr3_aa: CASRLTGYTDTQYF

clone_size: .
d_call: .
v_call: TRBV5-1
j_call: TRBJ1-1
cdr3_nt: TGCGCCAGCAGCTTTCAACCTGGAACTGAAGCTTTCTTT
cdr3_aa: CASSFQPGTEAFF